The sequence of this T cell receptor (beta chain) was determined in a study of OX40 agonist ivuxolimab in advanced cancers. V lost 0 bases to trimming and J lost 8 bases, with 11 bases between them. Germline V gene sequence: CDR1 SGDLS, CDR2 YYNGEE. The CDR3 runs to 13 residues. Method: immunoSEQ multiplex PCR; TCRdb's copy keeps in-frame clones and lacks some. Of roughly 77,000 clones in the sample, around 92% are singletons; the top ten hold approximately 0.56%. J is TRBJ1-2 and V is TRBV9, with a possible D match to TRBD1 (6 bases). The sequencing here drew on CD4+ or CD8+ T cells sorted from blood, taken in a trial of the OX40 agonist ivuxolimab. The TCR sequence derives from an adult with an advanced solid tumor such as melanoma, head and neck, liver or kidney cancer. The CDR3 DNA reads TGTGCCAGCAGCGTAGGGGGGCGGGAAGGCTACACCTTC. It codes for CASSVGGREGYTF.